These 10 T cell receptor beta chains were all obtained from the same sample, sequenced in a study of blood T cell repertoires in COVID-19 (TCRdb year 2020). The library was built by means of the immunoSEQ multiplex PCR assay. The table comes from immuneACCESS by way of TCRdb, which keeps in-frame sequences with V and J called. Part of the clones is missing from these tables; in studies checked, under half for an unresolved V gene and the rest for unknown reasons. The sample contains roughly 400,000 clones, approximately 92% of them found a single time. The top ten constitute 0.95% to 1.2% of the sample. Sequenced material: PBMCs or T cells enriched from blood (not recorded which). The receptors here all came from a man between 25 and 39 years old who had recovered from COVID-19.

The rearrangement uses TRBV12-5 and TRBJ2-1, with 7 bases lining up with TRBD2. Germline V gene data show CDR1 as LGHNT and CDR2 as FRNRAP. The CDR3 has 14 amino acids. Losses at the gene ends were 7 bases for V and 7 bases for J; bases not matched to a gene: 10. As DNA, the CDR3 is TGTGCTAGTGTCCCTTGGGGAGGGCCAAATGAGCAGTTCTTC. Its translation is CASVPWGGPNEQFF.

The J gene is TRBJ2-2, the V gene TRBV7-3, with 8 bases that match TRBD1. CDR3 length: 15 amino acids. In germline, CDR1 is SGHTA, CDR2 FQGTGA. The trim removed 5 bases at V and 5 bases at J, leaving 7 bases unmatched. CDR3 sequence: CASSPRGRGTGELFF. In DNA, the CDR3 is TGTGCCAGCAGCCCCAGGGGGCGAGGTACCGGGGAGCTGTTTTTT.

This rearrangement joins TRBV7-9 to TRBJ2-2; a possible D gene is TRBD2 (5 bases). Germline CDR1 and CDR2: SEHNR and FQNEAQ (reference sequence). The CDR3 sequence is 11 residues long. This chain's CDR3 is CAAGATGELFF. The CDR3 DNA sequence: TGTGCTGCGGGTGCGACCGGGGAGCTGTTTTTT.

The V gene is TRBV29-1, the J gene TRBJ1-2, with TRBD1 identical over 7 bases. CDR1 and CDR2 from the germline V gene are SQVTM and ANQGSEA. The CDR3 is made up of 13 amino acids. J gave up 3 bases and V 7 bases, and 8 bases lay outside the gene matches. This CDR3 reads CSGGPDRDYGYTF. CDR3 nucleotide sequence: TGCAGCGGGGGGCCTGACAGGGACTATGGCTACACCTTC.

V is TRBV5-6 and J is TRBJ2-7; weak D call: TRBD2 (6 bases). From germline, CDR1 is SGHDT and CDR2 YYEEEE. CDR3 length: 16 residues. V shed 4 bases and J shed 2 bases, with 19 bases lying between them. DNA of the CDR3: TGTGCCAGCAGCCCGGGGGTTGGGCTAGCGACCTACGAGCAGTACTTC. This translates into CASSPGVGLATYEQYF. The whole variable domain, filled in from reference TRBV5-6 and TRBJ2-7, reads DAGVTQSPTHLIKTRGQQVTLRCSPKSGHDTVSWYQQALGQGPQFIFQYYEEEERQRGNFPDRFSGHQFPNYSSELNVNALLLGDSALYLCASSPGVGLATYEQYFGPGTRLTVT.

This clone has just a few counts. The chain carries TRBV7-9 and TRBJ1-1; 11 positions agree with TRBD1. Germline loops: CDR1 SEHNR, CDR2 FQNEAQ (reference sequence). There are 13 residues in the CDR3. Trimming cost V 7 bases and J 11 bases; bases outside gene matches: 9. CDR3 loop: CASIAGQGAKAFF. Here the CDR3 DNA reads TGTGCCAGCATTGCTGGACAGGGGGCTAAGGCTTTCTTT.

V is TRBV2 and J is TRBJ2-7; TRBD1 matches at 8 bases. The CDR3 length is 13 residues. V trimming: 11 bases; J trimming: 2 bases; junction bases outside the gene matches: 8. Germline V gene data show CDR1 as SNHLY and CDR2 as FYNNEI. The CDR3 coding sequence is TGTGCCGGAAGGGAGGACAGGGCCTACGAGCAGTACTTC. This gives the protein CAGREDRAYEQYF.

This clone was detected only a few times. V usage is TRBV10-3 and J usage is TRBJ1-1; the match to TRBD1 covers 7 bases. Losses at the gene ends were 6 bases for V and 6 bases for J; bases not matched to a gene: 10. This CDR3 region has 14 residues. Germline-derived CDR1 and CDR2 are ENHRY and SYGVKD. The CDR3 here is CAIRKTGQGAEAFF. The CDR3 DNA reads TGTGCCATCAGGAAAACAGGGCAGGGGGCTGAAGCTTTCTTT.

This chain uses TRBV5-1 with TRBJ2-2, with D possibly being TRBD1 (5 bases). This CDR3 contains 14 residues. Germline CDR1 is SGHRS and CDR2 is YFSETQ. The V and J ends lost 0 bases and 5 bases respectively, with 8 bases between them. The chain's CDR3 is CASSLDWTTGELFF. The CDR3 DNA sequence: TGCGCCAGCAGCTTGGATTGGACAACCGGGGAGCTGTTTTTT.

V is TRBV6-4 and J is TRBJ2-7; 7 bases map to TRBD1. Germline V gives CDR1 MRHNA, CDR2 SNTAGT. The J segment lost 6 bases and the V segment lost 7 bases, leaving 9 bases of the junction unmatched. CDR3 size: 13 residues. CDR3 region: CASNIGQVAEQYF. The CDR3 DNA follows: TGTGCCAGCAACATAGGACAGGTTGCCGAGCAGTACTTC.